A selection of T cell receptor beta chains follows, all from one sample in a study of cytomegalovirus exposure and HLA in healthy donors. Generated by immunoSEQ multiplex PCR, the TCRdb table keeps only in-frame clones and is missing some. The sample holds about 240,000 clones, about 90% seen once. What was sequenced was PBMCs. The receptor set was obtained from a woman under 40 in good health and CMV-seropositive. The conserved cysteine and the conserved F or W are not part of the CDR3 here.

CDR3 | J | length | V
ASSFGQSIQY | TRBJ2-4 | 10 | TRBV28
ASREGRQGSEKLF | TRBJ1-4 | 13 | TRBV6-6
ASSLRQGYEQY | TRBJ2-7 | 11 | TRBV27
ASSNPPRGNQPQH | TRBJ1-5 | 13 | TRBV19
ASSQEGTSGNLQF | TRBJ2-1 | 13 | TRBV4-1
ASSPRTSGRSADTQY | TRBJ2-3 | 15 | TRBV27
ASNEDRSNTGELF | TRBJ2-2 | 13 | TRBV6-1
ASSLGQGPPTDTQY | TRBJ2-3 | 14 | TRBV5-1
SVDISGRIDEQY | TRBJ2-7 | 12 | TRBV29-1
ASSLSSGSYEQY | TRBJ2-7 | 12 | TRBV27
AWSVHSFEQY | TRBJ2-7 | 10 | TRBV30
ASSLGGTPENEQF | TRBJ2-1 | 13 | TRBV7-3
ASSELLGLTEAF | TRBJ1-1 | 12 | TRBV25-1
ASKDLGVAGFYNEQF | TRBJ2-1 | 15 | TRBV2
ASSLLAGAADTQY | TRBJ2-3 | 13 | TRBV14
AIYTSAQAGELF | TRBJ2-2 | 12 | TRBV6-1
ASSLGTSGVMEQF | TRBJ2-1 | 13 | TRBV5-4
ASSIKLAGVTDTQY | TRBJ2-3 | 14 | TRBV7-2
ASSLLNQPQH | TRBJ1-5 | 10 | TRBV13
ASRSLAGGGGSYEQY | TRBJ2-7 | 15 | TRBV19
ASSPTGQPSTDTQY | TRBJ2-3 | 14 | TRBV2
ASSFSFLAEYNEQF | TRBJ2-1 | 14 | TRBV7-8
ASSGIMRNTDTQY | TRBJ2-3 | 13 | TRBV9
ASSLGQGDIQY | TRBJ2-4 | 11 | TRBV5-1
ASSLGGGAYGYT | TRBJ1-2 | 12 | TRBV28
ASRRGLANTGELF | TRBJ2-2 | 13 | TRBV6-1
AISDYSGNTIY | TRBJ1-3 | 11 | TRBV10-3
ASSAGTGGNIQY | TRBJ2-4 | 12 | TRBV19
ASSVAAGGTSGRSYEQY | TRBJ2-7 | 17 | TRBV9
ASSWTTSGVTPGELF | TRBJ2-2 | 15 | TRBV7-6
AWGGSGELF | TRBJ2-2 | 9 | TRBV30
ATSRDPTGVTY | TRBJ2-7 | 11 | TRBV15
ASSKTVDYGYT | TRBJ1-2 | 11 | TRBV19